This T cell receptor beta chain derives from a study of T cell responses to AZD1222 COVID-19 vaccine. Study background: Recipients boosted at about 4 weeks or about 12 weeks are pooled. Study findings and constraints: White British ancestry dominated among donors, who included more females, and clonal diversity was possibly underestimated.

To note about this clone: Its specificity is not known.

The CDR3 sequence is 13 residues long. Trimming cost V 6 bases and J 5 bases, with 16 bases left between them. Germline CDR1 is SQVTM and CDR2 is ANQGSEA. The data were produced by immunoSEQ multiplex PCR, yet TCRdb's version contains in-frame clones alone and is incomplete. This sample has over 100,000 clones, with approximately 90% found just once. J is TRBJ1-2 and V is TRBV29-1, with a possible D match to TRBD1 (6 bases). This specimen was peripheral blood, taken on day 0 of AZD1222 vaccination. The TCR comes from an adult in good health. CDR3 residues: CSVQGNRGYGYTF. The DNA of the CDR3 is TGCAGCGTACAGGGCAATAGGGGTTATGGCTACACCTTC.